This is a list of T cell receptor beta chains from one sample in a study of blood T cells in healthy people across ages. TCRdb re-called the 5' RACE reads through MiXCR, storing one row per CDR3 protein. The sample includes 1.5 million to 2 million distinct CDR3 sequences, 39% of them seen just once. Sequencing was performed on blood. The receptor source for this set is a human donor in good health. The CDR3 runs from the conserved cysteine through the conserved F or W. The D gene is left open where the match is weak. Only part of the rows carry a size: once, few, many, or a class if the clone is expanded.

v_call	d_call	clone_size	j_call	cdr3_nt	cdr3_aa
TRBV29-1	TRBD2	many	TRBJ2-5	TGCAGCGTTGGGGGACTAGCGGGGCGAGAGACCCAGTACTTC	CSVGGLAGRETQYF
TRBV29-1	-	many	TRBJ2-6	TGCAGCGTTGTTTTCTCTGGGGCCAACGTCCTGACTTTC	CSVVFSGANVLTF
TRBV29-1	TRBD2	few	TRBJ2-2	TGCAGCGTAGTTCGGGTCCTAGCGGGGGGCCTCAACACCGGGGAGCTGTTTTTT	CSVVRVLAGGLNTGELFF
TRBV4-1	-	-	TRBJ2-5	TGCGCCAGCAGCCAAGGGTGGGGGCCGCAAGAGACCCAGTACTTC	CASSQGWGPQETQYF
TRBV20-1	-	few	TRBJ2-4	TGCAGTGCTAGAGATCCGGGATTGGGGAACATTCAGTACTTC	CSARDPGLGNIQYF
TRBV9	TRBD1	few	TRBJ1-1	TGTGCCAGCAGCTTCGGACAGGGGGCCGGGAACACTGAAGCTTTCTTT	CASSFGQGAGNTEAFF
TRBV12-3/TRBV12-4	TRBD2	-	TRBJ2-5	TGTGCCAGCAGTTCGACTAGCGGGGGGGGAAGGGGGCAAGAGACCCAGTACTTC	CASSSTSGGGRGQETQYF
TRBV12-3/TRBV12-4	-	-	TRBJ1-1	TGTGCCAGCAGTCCGACGACAGGACCACATGGAGGGGCTTTCTTT	CASSPTTGPHGGAFF
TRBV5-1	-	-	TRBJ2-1	TGCGCCAGCTCCTGGGGGGCGGGGGACAGCTATAATGAGCAGTTCTTC	CASSWGAGDSYNEQFF
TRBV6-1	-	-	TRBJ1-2	TGTGCCAGCAGTGAAATGGGCAGCCTAAACTATGGCTACACCTTC	CASSEMGSLNYGYTF
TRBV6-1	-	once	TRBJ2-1	TGTGCCAGCAGTGAGGTAGGGCACTACAATGAGCAGTTCTTC	CASSEVGHYNEQFF
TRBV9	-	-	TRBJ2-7	TGTGCCAGCAGCGTAGCCCCCGCGAGCTCCTACGAGCAGTACTTC	CASSVAPASSYEQYF
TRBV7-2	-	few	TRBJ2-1	TGTGCCAGCAGCTTAACAGGGGGGGAGACCCAGTTCTTC	CASSLTGGETQFF
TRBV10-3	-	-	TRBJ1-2	TGTGCCATCAGTGAGAATCCAAAGAAGGGCTACACCTTC	CAISENPKKGYTF
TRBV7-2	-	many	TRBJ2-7	TGTGCCAGCAGCCCGACTAGAACCTACGAGCAGTACTTC	CASSPTRTYEQYF
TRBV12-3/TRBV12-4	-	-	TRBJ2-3	TGTGCCAGCAGTTCACCGATCTCGAGCACAGATACGCAGTATTTT	CASSSPISSTDTQYF
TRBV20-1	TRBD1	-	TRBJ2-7	TGCAGTGCTGAGGGACAGGGGGAGACCTACGAGCAGTACTTC	CSAEGQGETYEQYF
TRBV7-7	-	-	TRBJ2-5	TGTGCCGGCAGTGAAGACGTTGAAGAGACCCAGTACTTC	CAGSEDVEETQYF
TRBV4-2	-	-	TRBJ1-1	TGTGCCAGCAGCGTCGGGCAGGGAGATCCTGAAGCTTTCTTT	CASSVGQGDPEAFF
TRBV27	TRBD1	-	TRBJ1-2	TGTGCCAGCAGTCCCGCTTCCGGGTCCTTGGGACAGGGGCGGAGGGGCTACACCTTC	CASSPASGSLGQGRRGYTF
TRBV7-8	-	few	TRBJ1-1	TGTGCCAGCAGCTTAGCTCAGACTAACACTGAAGCTTTCTTT	CASSLAQTNTEAFF
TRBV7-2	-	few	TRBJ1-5	TGTGCCAGCAGCCGAGTCAGGGATAGCAATCAGCCCCAGCATTTT	CASSRVRDSNQPQHF
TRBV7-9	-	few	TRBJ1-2	TGTGCCAGCAGCCTCGCGACGGTAGCCTATGGCTACACCTTC	CASSLATVAYGYTF
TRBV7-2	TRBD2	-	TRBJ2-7	TGTACCAGCAGCCCTCTAGCGGGGGGGGTCTACGAGCAGTACTTC	CTSSPLAGGVYEQYF
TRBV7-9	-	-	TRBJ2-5	TGTGCCAGCAGCTCGGCCAGGACTATCCAAGAGACCCAGTACTTC	CASSSARTIQETQYF
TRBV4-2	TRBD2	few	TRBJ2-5	TGTGCCAGCAGCCAAGAAGTGGAAGAGACTAGCGAAAAAGAGACCCAGTACTTC	CASSQEVEETSEKETQYF
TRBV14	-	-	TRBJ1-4	TGTGCCAGACTAAGAGGGGTCTTTAATGAAAAACTGTTTTTT	CARLRGVFNEKLFF
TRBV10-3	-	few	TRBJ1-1	TGTGCCATCAGCCTATCCCGGGTCCTGAGGACTGAAGCTTTCTTT	CAISLSRVLRTEAFF
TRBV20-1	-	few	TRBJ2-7	TGCAGTGCTAGAGATCGGACCCTAACCTACGAGCAGTACTTC	CSARDRTLTYEQYF